The present T cell receptor beta chain was sequenced within a study of PD-1 blockade in classical Hodgkin lymphoma. With respect to this clone: Its antigen is currently unknown.

Whole-study findings and limits: Reports described newly diagnosed patients as having lower baseline TCR diversity than healthy donors.

V was shortened by 0 bases and J by 2 bases, with 8 bases between the two germline ends. The CDR3 consists of 14 residues. The germline V gene encodes CDR1 SGHRS and CDR2 YFSETQ. Profiling relied on immunoSEQ multiplex PCR, and the TCRdb table lists in-frame clones only, not all of them. Among just under 65,000 clones listed, around nine tenths were seen once. Time point reported: cycle 4 day 1 (C4D1), after more than 5 weeks of nivolumab. Every single patient, without exception, relapsed after autologous stem cell transplantation, and brentuximab vedotin exposure varied. Progressive disease, partial response or complete response was each patient's best response.

Sequences were derived from peripheral blood mononuclear cells (PBMCs), sampled before the fourth cycle of nivolumab. The TCR was taken from a human donor with classical Hodgkin lymphoma. The J gene is TRBJ2-5, the V gene TRBV5-1; D uncertain. This chain's CDR3 is CASSLVGLQETQYF. The CDR3 DNA sequence: TGCGCCAGCAGCTTGGTCGGGTTGCAAGAGACCCAGTACTTC.